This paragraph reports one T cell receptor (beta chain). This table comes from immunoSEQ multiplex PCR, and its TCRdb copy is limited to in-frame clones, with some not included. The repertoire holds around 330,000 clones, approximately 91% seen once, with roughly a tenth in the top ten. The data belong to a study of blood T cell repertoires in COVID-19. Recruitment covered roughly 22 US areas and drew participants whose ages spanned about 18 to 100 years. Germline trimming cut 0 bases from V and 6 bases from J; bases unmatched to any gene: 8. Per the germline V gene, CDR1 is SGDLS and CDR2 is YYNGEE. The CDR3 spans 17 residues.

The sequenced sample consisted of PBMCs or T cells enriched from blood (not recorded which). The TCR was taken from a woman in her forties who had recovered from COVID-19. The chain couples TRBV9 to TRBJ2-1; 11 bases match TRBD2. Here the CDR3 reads CASSVALAGGMGNEQFF. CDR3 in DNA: TGTGCCAGCAGCGTAGCCCTAGCGGGGGGCATGGGCAATGAGCAGTTCTTC.